The entry below describes one T cell receptor beta chain. The data stem from a study of CD8 T cells in Susac syndrome. The sequenced target, TCR beta, came from blood CD8+ and CD4+ T cells. Negative isolation was used for CD8+ and CD4+ T cells, and FACS enrichment was applied to TEMRA cells. Random hexamers were used to reverse transcribe roughly 0.5 to 1 ug of RNA. The authors amplified TCR beta CDR3 across 54 Vbeta and 13 Jbeta using immunoSEQ multiplex PCR. From the immunoSEQ multiplex PCR reads, TCRdb called clonotypes with MiXCR, one entry per CDR3 protein. The sample records more than 250,000 distinct CDR3 sequences, 92% being singletons. Germline V CDR1 and CDR2: MGHRA, YSYEKL. This CDR3 has 19 residues. Trimming left V 4 bases short and J 3 bases short, with 24 bases between.

This rearrangement joins TRBV4-1 to TRBJ1-4, with D unresolved. What was sequenced was CD4+ T cells from PBMCs. This TCR derives from a human donor with multiple sclerosis. The CDR3 sequence: CASSLPVKGRRLPNEKLFF. The CDR3 DNA is TGCGCCAGCAGCCTCCCCGTTAAGGGCCGACGTTTGCCTAATGAAAAACTGTTTTTT.